A single sample is the source of the 2 T cell receptor beta chains below, sequenced in a study of early T cells in non-severe SARS-CoV-2 infection. Each CDR3 protein gets one entry after TCRdb re-called the 5' RACE reads with MiXCR. This sample has more than 50,000 distinct CDR3 sequences, with approximately 13% found just once. Sequencing used whole blood, obtained at baseline. These receptors all stem from an adult who was a healthcare worker with PCR-confirmed SARS-CoV-2 infection or an uninfected control (not recorded which).

The chain uses TRBV11-2 and TRBJ2-1; D remains ambiguous. Trimming took 2 bases from V and 7 from J, leaving 18 bases between them. Germline CDR1 SGHAT, CDR2 FQNNGV. The CDR3 extends over 16 amino acids. DNA for the CDR3: TGTGCCAGCAGCTTAAGTGGCGTGGGCGGCGGTAATGAGCAGTTCTTC. This codes for CASSLSGVGGGNEQFF.

V usage is TRBV11-3 and J usage is TRBJ1-2; unclear D gene. The CDR3 runs 14 residues. V was pared by 1 base and J by 2 bases, with 8 bases between. Germline CDR1 and CDR2: SGHNT and YENEEA. CDR3 nucleotides: TGTGCCAGCAGCTTAGGGACGGTAAACTATGGCTACACCTTC. It encodes CASSLGTVNYGYTF.